The clone carrying this TCR beta chain was seen only a few times. CDR1 and CDR2 from the germline V gene are SGHTA and FQGNSA. The CDR3 sequence is 16 residues long. V shed 1 base and J 1 base; nucleotides not matched to a gene: 3. The sample comes from a study of identical twins. TCRdb reanalysed the 5' RACE reads using MiXCR and keeps one entry per CDR3 protein. The data contain 400,000 to 550,000 distinct CDR3 sequences, about 13% of them singletons. These same records also appear under a second study, on yellow fever vaccine responses in identical twins. As that study records: In identical twins, vaccine T cell responses appeared partly shared and partly individual.

Sequencing was performed on CD4+ T cells sorted from blood. This chain uses TRBV7-2 with TRBJ2-1, with 8 bases fitting TRBD2. The source is a woman aged 18-29 years in good health. The CDR3 protein is CASSLGPGGSYNEQFF. CDR3 DNA: TGTGCCAGCAGCTTAGGTCCGGGAGGGTCCTACAATGAGCAGTTCTTC.